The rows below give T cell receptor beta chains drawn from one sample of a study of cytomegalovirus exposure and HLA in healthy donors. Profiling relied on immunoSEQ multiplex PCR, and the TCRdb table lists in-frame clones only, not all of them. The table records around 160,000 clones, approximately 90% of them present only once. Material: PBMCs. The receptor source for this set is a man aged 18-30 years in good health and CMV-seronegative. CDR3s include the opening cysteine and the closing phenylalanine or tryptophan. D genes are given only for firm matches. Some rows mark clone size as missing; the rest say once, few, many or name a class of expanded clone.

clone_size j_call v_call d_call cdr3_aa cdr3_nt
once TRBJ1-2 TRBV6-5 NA CASSYSGQGGDYGYTF TGTGCCAGCAGTTACTCAGGGCAGGGTGGGGATTATGGCTACACATTC
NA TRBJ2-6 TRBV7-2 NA CASSLALAAGANVLTF TGTGCCAGCAGCTTAGCGCTAGCTGCTGGGGCCAACGTCCTGACTTTC
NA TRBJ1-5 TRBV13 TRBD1 CASSLGRTGLQPQHF TGTGCCAGCAGCTTAGGCCGGACAGGGCTTCAGCCCCAGCATTTT
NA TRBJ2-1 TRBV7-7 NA CASSLVGANEQFF TGTGCTAGCAGCTTAGTTGGGGCCAATGAGCAGTTCTTC
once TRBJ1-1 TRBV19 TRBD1 CASRGGSINTEAFF TGTGCCAGTAGAGGGGGCTCAATAAACACTGAAGCTTTCTTT
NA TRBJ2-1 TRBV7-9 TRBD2 CASSLVLAVPYNEQFF TGTGCCAGCAGCTTAGTACTAGCGGTTCCTTACAATGAGCAGTTCTTC
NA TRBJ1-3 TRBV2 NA CASSVEGNTIYF TGTGCCAGCAGTGTGGAGGGAAACACCATATATTTT
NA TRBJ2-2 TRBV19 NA CASTAMNTGELFF TGTGCCAGTACCGCGATGAACACCGGGGAGCTGTTTTTT
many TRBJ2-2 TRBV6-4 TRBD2 CASSGTSTGELFF TGTGCCAGCAGTGGGACTAGCACCGGGGAGCTGTTTTTT
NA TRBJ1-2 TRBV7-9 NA CASSTYGYTF TGTGCCAGCAGCACTTATGGCTACACCTTC
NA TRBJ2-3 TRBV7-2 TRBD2 CASRSGLGGTDTQYF TGTGCCAGCAGATCCGGACTAGGGGGCACAGATACGCAGTATTTT
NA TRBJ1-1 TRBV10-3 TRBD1 CAIRDRESAFF TGTGCCATCAGGGACAGGGAGTCAGCTTTCTTT
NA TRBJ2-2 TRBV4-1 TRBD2 CASSQRTSGVIGGELFF TGCGCCAGCAGCCAGAGGACTAGCGGGGTTATAGGCGGGGAGCTGTTTTTT
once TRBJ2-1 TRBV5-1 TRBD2 CASSPGGGGDDEQFF TGCGCCAGCAGCCCGGGAGGGGGGGGTGACGATGAGCAGTTCTTC
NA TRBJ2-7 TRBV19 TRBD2 CASSPASGYDEQYF TGTGCCAGTAGTCCTGCTAGCGGGTACGACGAGCAGTACTTC
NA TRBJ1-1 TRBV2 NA CASRLNGRTEAFF TGTGCCAGCAGGTTGAATGGGAGGACTGAAGCTTTCTTT
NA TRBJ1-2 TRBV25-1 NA CASSDSWPYGYTF TGTGCCAGCAGTGACAGTTGGCCCTATGGCTACACCTTC
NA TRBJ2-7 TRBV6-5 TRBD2 CASSVSGGASYEQYF TGTGCCAGCAGCGTCTCGGGGGGGGCATCCTACGAGCAGTACTTC
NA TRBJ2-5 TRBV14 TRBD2 CASSDIQREGSRETQYF TGTGCCAGCAGCGACATACAGCGGGAGGGCTCTCGTGAGACCCAGTACTTC
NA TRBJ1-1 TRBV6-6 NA CASSYQFNTEAFF TGTGCCAGCAGTTACCAGTTCAACACTGAAGCTTTCTTT
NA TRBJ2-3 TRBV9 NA CASSVLGGETDTQYF TGTGCCAGCAGCGTGTTGGGGGGAGAGACAGATACGCAGTATTTT
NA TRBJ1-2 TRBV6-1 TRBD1 CASSDPQRDRSYGYTF TGTGCCAGCAGTGACCCCCAGCGGGACAGGTCCTATGGCTACACCTTC
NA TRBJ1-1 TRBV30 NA CAWSHGGAGNTEAFF TGTGCCTGGTCTCATGGGGGGGCTGGGAACACTGAAGCTTTCTTT
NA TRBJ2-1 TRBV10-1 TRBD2 CASSEPGGEAKHEQFF TGCGCCAGCAGTGAGCCGGGGGGGGAGGCAAAGCATGAGCAGTTCTTC
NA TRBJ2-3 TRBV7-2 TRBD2 CASSLTSGRMNTQYF TGTGCCAGCAGCTTAACTAGCGGGAGGATGAATACGCAGTATTTT
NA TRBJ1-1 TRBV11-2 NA CASSLPQGSTEAFF TGTGCCAGCAGCTTACCCCAGGGTAGCACTGAAGCTTTCTTT
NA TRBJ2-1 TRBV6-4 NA CASSDLGGRVGEQFF TGTGCCAGCAGTGACCTGGGGGGTAGAGTGGGTGAGCAGTTCTTC
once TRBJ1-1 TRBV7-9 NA CASSLGARSSTEAFF TGTGCCAGCAGCTTAGGAGCGCGGTCATCCACTGAAGCTTTCTTT
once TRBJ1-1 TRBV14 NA CASSQEGGDTEAFF TGTGCCAGCAGCCAAGAGGGGGGAGATACTGAAGCTTTCTTT
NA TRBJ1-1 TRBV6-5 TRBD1 CASQGTATEAFF TGTGCCTCACAGGGGACAGCCACTGAAGCTTTCTTT
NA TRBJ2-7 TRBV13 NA CASRPPGVSSYEQYF TGTGCCAGCAGACCCCCCGGGGTGAGCTCCTACGAGCAGTACTTC
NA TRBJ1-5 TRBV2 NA CASSGEPTGSFNQPQHF TGTGCCAGCAGTGGCGAGCCCACAGGCAGCTTTAATCAGCCCCAGCATTTT
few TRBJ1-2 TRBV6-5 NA CASSPGFRYGYTF TGTGCCAGCAGCCCCGGGTTCCGCTATGGCTACACCTTC
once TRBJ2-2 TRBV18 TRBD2 CASSPQRGDTGELFF TGTGCCAGCTCACCCCAGCGGGGGGACACCGGGGAGCTGTTTTTT
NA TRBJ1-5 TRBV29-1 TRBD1 CSVEFPGQGARPQHF TGCAGCGTTGAATTCCCGGGACAGGGGGCTCGGCCCCAGCATTTT
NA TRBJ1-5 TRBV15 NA CATSRDGAGSNQPQHF TGTGCCACCAGCAGAGATGGGGCAGGGAGCAATCAGCCCCAGCATTTT
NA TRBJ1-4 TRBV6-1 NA CASSDLGGWKLFF TGTGCCAGCAGTGACCTGGGAGGGTGGAAACTGTTTTTT
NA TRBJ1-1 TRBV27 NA CASSDPGTEAFF TGTGCCAGTAGTGACCCAGGCACTGAAGCTTTCTTT
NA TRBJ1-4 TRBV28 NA CASSLLDKDEKLFF TGTGCCAGCAGTTTATTAGACAAGGATGAAAAACTGTTTTTT